Included here is one T cell receptor (beta chain) sequence, with context. Its antigen is currently unknown. The 5'RACE method, run with constant-segment primers, produced TCR alpha and TCR beta cDNA libraries (carrying sample barcodes and UMIs). TCRdb ran MiXCR on the 5' RACE reads and lists one entry per CDR3 protein. The sample records 400,000 or so distinct CDR3 sequences, roughly 20% being singletons. The data originate from a study of T-cell memory formation after mild COVID-19. Study summary: The study found TCR clusters largely donor specific.

Germline lookup yields CDR1 KGHDR and CDR2 SFDVKD. With 4 bases removed from V and 2 bases from J, the gap between germline ends came to 11 bases. The length of the CDR3 is 14 residues. Study-wide results and limits: CD8+ contracting clones occupied EMRA, while CD4+ ones occupied mainly CM and EM.

The gene calls are TRBV24-1 and TRBJ2-7, with D perhaps TRBD2 (6 bases). Sequencing input: PBMCs or a T cell subset sorted from them (not recorded which). This sequence was found in an adult woman who had mild COVID-19 (a few samples of this study predate the infection). Cell type and time point are not known. CDR3 nucleotides: TGTGCCACCAGTGAACGGCTAGCGCCCTACGAGCAGTACTTC. It is translated as CATSERLAPYEQYF.